Following are 14 T cell receptor beta chains from one sample sequenced in a study of OX40 agonist ivuxolimab in advanced cancers. The table came from immunoSEQ multiplex PCR; TCRdb's copy has only in-frame clones and leaves some out. The sample holds about 64,000 clones, 75% to 90% seen once. Here the sequenced sample was CD4+ or CD8+ T cells sorted from blood, taken in a trial of the OX40 agonist ivuxolimab. Source of these receptors: an adult with an advanced solid tumor such as melanoma, head and neck, liver or kidney cancer.

The rearrangement links TRBV6-4 to TRBJ1-6, with 9 bases aligning to TRBD1. CDR3 length: 14 amino acids. With V trimmed by 5 bases and J by 7 bases, 3 bases remained unmatched. CDR1 and CDR2 (germline): MRHNA, SNTAGT. CDR3 coding DNA: TGTGCCAGCAGTCAAGGGACAGGGAATTCACCCCTCCACTTT. The encoded protein is CASSQGTGNSPLHF.

This chain connects TRBV7-2 to TRBJ2-1, with TRBD1 identical over 9 bases. The CDR3 runs 15 residues. Trimming cost V 5 bases and J 7 bases; bases outside gene matches: 9. Germline assignment: CDR1 SGHTA and CDR2 FQGNSA. CDR3 in DNA: TGTGCCAGCAGCCCCGACAGGGGGACCCTAAATGAGCAGTTCTTC. Protein product: CASSPDRGTLNEQFF.

This clone was seen more than once but under ten times. The chain employs TRBV10-3 and TRBJ1-5, with 7 nucleotides matching TRBD1. With 2 bases clipped from V and 6 bases from J, the junction kept 4 bases outside the gene matches. This CDR3 has 14 residues. CDR1 and CDR2 (germline): ENHRY, SYGVKD. As DNA, the CDR3 is TGTGCCATCAGTGAGAAGGGGGCGTTTCAGCCCCAGCATTTT. Its protein is CAISEKGAFQPQHF.

The chain employs TRBV6-1 and TRBJ2-4; D is ambiguous. CDR3 length: 16 amino acids. Germline CDR1 is MNHNS and CDR2 is SASEGT. Trimming took off 1 base at V and 1 base at J, with 11 bases between the two ends. In nucleotides, the CDR3 is TGTGCCAGCAGTGAAGGAGGTAGCCGGGCCAAAAACATTCAGTACTTC. This encodes CASSEGGSRAKNIQYF.

J is TRBJ2-5 and V is TRBV7-2; D ambiguous. This CDR3 is 12 amino acids long. V was pared by 1 base and J by 4 bases, with 4 bases between. Germline values: CDR1 SGHTA, CDR2 FQGNSA. The CDR3 is CASSLVAETQYF. The CDR3 region has the DNA TGTGCCAGCAGCTTAGTGGCAGAGACCCAGTACTTC.

The rearrangement uses TRBV6-6 and TRBJ1-2, with D uncertain. V was trimmed by 0 bases and J by 7 bases, leaving 9 bases between them. The germline gives CDR1 MNHNY, CDR2 SVGAGI (reference sequence). The CDR3 runs 13 residues. The CDR3 spells CASSYSRESGYTF. CDR3 DNA sequence: TGTGCCAGCAGTTACTCCCGAGAGAGTGGCTACACCTTC.

The chain recombines TRBV19 with TRBJ1-1, with TRBD1 identical over 9 bases. The CDR3 has 14 residues. The germline V gene has CDR1 LNHDA and CDR2 SQIVND (reference sequence). V was pared by 5 bases and J by 6 bases, with 7 bases of the junction left unmatched. The CDR3 DNA follows: TGTGCCAGTAGTCCGGGACAGGGAGTCCCTGAAGCTTTCTTT. Translated: CASSPGQGVPEAFF.

This clone appeared a few times. J is TRBJ2-3 and V is TRBV27; unclear D gene. The CDR3 is made up of 14 amino acids. V was trimmed by 5 bases and J by 2 bases, leaving 11 bases between them. Looked up from germline, CDR1 is MNHEY and CDR2 is SMNVEV (reference sequence). This CDR3 is CASSPYSNTDTQYF. The DNA of the CDR3 is TGTGCCAGCAGTCCCTATTCGAACACAGATACGCAGTATTTT.

The chain couples TRBV2 to TRBJ1-5; 7 bases are a match to TRBD1. The CDR3 length is 13 residues. From germline, CDR1 is SNHLY and CDR2 FYNNEI. The ends lost 6 bases at V and 7 bases at J; junction bases unmatched: 6. The CDR3: CASRTRGGQPQHF. The CDR3 DNA is TGTGCCAGCAGGACCAGGGGGGGCCAGCCCCAGCATTTT.

The V and J genes are TRBV7-2 and TRBJ2-1; TRBD2 aligns across 8 bases. This CDR3 contains 15 residues. Trimming cost V 5 bases and J 5 bases; bases outside gene matches: 8. Germline V gene data show CDR1 as SGHTA and CDR2 as FQGNSA. CDR3 region: CASSKRTSPHNEQFF. DNA for the CDR3: TGTGCCAGCAGCAAAAGGACTAGCCCACACAATGAGCAGTTCTTC.

The gene calls are TRBV5-1 and TRBJ2-1; 8 positions agree with TRBD2. With V trimmed by 4 bases and J by 6 bases, 9 bases remained unmatched. The CDR3 covers 15 residues. Looked up from germline, CDR1 is SGHRS and CDR2 is YFSETQ. The CDR3 bases are TGCGCCAGCAGCACCTTAGCGGGGCAGGGCAATGAGCAGTTCTTC. It translates to CASSTLAGQGNEQFF.

The chain carries TRBV7-3 and TRBJ1-2, with 10 bases lining up with TRBD1. V dropped 5 bases and J dropped 4; count of bases not matched to a gene: 7. Germline CDR1 reads SGHTA; CDR2 reads FQGTGA. The length of the CDR3 is 15 residues. The CDR3 sequence: CASSLTGGAGYGYTF. The CDR3 DNA reads as TGTGCCAGCAGCCTGACAGGGGGCGCGGGCTATGGCTACACCTTC.

A note on this clone: A much bigger clone sits one base away, suggesting this may be a read error. The DNA of the CDR3 is TGTGCCAGCAGCGCCTACAATGAGCAGTTCTTC. As protein: CASSAYNEQFF. The rearrangement uses TRBV11-1 and TRBJ2-1; D is unresolved. V was trimmed by 5 bases and J by 2 bases, leaving 1 base between them. This CDR3 has 11 amino acids. CDR1 SGHAT and CDR2 FQDESV come from the germline V gene (reference sequence).

The chain uses TRBV11-2 and TRBJ2-1, with 12 bases aligning to TRBD2. The V gene end was trimmed by 5 bases and the J gene end by 15 bases; junction bases not matched to a gene: 5. This CDR3 is 12 amino acids long. Germline values: CDR1 SGHAT, CDR2 FQNNGV. The CDR3, as DNA: TGTGCCAGCAGCCCCGGACTAGCGGGGACGTTCTTC. It is translated as CASSPGLAGTFF.